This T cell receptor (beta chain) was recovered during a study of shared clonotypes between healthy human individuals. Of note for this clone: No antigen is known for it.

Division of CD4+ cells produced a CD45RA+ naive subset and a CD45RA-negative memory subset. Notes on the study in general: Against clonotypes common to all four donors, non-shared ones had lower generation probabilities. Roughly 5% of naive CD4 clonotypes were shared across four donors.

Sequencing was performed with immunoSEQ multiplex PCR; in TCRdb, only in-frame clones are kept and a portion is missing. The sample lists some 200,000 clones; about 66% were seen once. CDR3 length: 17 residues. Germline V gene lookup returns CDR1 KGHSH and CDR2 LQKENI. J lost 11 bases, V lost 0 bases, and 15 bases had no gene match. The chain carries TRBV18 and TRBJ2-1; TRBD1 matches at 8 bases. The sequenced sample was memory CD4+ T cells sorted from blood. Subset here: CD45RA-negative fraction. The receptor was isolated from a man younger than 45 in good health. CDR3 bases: TGTGCCAGCTCACCACCGCTTGGACAGGGTTTTCGAAGGCAGCAGTTCTTC. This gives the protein CASSPPLGQGFRRQQFF.